The T cell receptor beta chain under discussion was sequenced for a study of cytomegalovirus exposure and HLA in healthy donors (dated by TCRdb to 2016 to 2017). A note on the overall study: According to a later analysis, the roughly 120 validation repertoires were produced on the same platform as the 600 to 850 repertoires of the first cohort. A separate validation cohort of approximately 130 different subjects was used in addition to the roughly 640-subject first cohort. High-throughput TCR immunosequencing, statistical association of individual TCRs with disease status, and machine learning were combined to predict cytomegalovirus infection status. The study aimed to test whether signatures of past pathogen exposure could be identified by cataloging public T cell receptors.

Taken from cysteine to phenylalanine, the CDR3 has 15 residues. Only the CDR3 region is kept as DNA, spanning 45 bases read in frame from base 1. The germline V and J ends show losses of 4 bases and 2 bases respectively, and no gene match explains 6 bases of the junction. As concerns this clone: Which antigen it targets is not known. The sample holds no much larger clone one base away, and base qualities are not on file.

What the research found in general, with its limitations: The classifier was reported to diagnose cytomegalovirus status with high specificity and sensitivity in both the original and validation cohorts. In the study, 150 to 200 TCR beta chains were listed as associated with cytomegalovirus. A later analysis had no HLA typing for the validation cohort, so co-occurrence there was scored across all 130 or so repertoires. Of the cluster scores, roughly 95% were above 0 in a later analysis, which found that TCRs clustered in the first cohort also tended to co-occur in the 130 or so validation repertoires. Most TCR sequences were seen in very few donors, while some public TCRs were found in many individuals. According to the authors, the approach could potentially be generalized to other disease states and immunological phenotypes. Three of the identified cytomegalovirus-associated TCR beta chains were confirmed in vitro to be specific for cytomegalovirus antigens.

The donors were included in the validation cohort of roughly 130 subjects, a group kept apart from the approximately 700-subject first cohort. Libraries were prepared through the immunoSEQ multiplex PCR assay. Concerning the study's data processing: A statistical classification framework was built for diagnosing cytomegalovirus status from the catalog of TCR beta chain sequences. TCRdb re-hosts the immuneACCESS table, in-frame sequences only. Its copies lack some clones; in the studies checked, an unresolved V gene accounts for under half of them, and the cause for the rest is not known. Clone size and the V and J calls come from that table; the DNA yielded D and trimming. This sample has some 140,000 clones in its table, and roughly 90% of those were observed once. The ten largest make up 20% to 25% of the sample.

The receptor chain draws on TRBV5-3 and TRBJ1-5; TRBD1 agrees with 7 junctional bases. TRBV5-3 is an ORF; its function is uncertain. The sequence was obtained from a man aged 18 to 29 in good health and CMV-seropositive. Sequences were obtained from PBMCs. For the CDR3, the sequence is CARSQGVWGNQPQHF. The nucleotide sequence is given as TGTGCCAGAAGCCAGGGGGTCTGGGGCAATCAGCCCCAGCATTTT.